This T cell receptor (beta chain) stems from a study of T cells expressing NK-cell markers. For the study at large: Seropositivity for HCMV was found in most of the eight sequenced donors, with one seronegative. Study-wide results and caveats: The dominant NKG2C+ clonotypes represented about 1.0-7.5% of CD8+ T cells in five to seven donors. Where four donors were concerned, these clonotypes also led the CD3+CD56-NKG2C+ fraction.

The CDR3 runs to 14 residues. Germline V gene sequence: CDR1 DFQATT, CDR2 SNEGSKA (reference sequence). For TCR beta, cDNA was produced by 5'RACE template switching with UMIs. TCRdb reprocessed the 5' RACE reads and stores each CDR3 protein as one record, lacking DNA. The repertoire table contains some 300,000 distinct CDR3 sequences. A word on this clonotype: Its antigen is as yet unknown.

The origin of this receptor is a man between 18 and 35 years old in good health. The sequenced sample was blood T cells: a sorted CD56 or NKG2C T cell subset, CD4+ or CD8+ T cells, or bulk PBMC T cells (not recorded which). This chain connects TRBV20-1 to TRBJ2-2. CDR3 region: CSARGGLTTGELFF.